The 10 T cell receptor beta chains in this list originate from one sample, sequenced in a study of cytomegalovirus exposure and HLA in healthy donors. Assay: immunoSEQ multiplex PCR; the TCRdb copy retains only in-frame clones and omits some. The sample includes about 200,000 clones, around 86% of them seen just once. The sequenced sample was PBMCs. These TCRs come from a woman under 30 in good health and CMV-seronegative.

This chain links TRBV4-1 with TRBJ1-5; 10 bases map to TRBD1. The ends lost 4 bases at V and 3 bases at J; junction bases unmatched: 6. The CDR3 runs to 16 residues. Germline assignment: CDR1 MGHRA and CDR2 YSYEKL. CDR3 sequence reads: CASSPIGTGDNQPQHF. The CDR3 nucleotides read TGCGCCAGCAGCCCCATCGGGACAGGGGACAATCAGCCCCAGCATTTT.

CDR3 region: CASSQDRALGPQHF. The DNA of the CDR3 is TGTGCCAGCAGCCAGGACAGGGCCTTAGGACCCCAGCATTTT. This chain links TRBV5-4 with TRBJ1-5; 8 nucleotides line up with TRBD1. The CDR3 contains 14 residues. Germline loops: CDR1 SGHNT, CDR2 YYREEE (reference sequence). After removal of 4 bases from V and 10 bases from J, the junction contained 10 bases not matched to a gene.

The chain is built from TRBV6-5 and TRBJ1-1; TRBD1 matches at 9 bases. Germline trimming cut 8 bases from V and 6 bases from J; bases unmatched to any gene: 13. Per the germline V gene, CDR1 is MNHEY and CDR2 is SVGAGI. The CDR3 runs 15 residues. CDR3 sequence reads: CASGTGGQVVSEAFF. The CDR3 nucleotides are TGTGCCAGCGGAACAGGGGGCCAGGTGGTATCTGAAGCTTTCTTT.

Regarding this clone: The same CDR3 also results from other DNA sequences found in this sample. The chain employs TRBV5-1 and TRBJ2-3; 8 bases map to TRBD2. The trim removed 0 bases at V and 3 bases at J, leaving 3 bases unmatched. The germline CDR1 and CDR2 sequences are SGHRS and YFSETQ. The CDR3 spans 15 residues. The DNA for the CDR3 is TGCGCCAGCAGCTTGGAGTTAGCGGGGACAGATACGCAGTATTTT. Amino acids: CASSLELAGTDTQYF.

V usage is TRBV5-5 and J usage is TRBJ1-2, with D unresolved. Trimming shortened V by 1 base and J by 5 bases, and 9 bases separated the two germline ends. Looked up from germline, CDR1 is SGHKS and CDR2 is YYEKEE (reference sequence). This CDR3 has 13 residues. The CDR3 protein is CASSLWRDYGYTF. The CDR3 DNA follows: TGTGCCAGCAGCTTGTGGCGGGATTATGGCTACACCTTC. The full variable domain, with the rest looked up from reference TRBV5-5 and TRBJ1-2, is DAGVTQSPTHLIKTRGQQVTLRCSPISGHKSVSWYQQVLGQGPQFIFQYYEKEERGRGNFPDRFSARQFPNYSSELNVNALLLGDSALYLCASSLWRDYGYTFGSGTRLTVV.

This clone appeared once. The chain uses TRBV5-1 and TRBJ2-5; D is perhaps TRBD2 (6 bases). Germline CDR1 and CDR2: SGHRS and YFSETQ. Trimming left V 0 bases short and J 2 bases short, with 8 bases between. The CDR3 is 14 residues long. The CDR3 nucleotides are TGCGCCAGCAGCTTGGGGGCGGGGCAAGAGACCCAGTACTTC. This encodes CASSLGAGQETQYF.

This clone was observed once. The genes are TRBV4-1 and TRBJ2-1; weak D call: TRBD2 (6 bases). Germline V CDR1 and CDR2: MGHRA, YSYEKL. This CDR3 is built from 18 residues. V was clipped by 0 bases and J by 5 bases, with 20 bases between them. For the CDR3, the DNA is TGCGCCAGCAGCCAAGATCGTCCCACTAGCCGATTCGACAATGAGCAGTTCTTC. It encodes CASSQDRPTSRFDNEQFF.

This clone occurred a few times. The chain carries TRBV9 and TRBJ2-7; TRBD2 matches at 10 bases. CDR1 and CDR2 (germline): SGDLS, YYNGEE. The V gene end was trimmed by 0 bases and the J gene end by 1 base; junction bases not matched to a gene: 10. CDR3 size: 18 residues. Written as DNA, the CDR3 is TGTGCCAGCAGCGTAGGTCCAAGCGGGGGGGATCAATCCTACGAGCAGTACTTC. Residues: CASSVGPSGGDQSYEQYF.

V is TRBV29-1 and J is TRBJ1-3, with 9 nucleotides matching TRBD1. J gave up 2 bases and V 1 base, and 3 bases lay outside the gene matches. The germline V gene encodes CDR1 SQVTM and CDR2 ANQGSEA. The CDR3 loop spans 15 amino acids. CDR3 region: CSVEAGQGAGNTIYF. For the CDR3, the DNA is TGCAGCGTTGAAGCGGGACAGGGAGCTGGAAACACCATATATTTT.

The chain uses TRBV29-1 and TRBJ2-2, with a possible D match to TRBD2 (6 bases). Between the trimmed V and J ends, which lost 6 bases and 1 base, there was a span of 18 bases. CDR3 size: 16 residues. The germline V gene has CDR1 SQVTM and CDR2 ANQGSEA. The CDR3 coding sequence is TGCAGCGTACTAGATAAATCGGGACTGAACACCGGGGAGCTGTTTTTT. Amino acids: CSVLDKSGLNTGELFF.